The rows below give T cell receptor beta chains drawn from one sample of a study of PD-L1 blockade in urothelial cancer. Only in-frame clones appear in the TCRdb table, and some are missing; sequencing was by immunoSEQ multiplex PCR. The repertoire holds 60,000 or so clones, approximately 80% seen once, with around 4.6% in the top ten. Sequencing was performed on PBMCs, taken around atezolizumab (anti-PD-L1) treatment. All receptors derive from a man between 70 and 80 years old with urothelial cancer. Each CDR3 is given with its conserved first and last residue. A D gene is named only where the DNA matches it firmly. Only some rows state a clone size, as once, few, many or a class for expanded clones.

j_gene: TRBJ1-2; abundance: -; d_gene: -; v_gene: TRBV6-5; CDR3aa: CASSSGGGENYGYTF; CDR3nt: TGTGCCAGCAGTTCGGGCGGGGGCGAGAACTATGGCTACACCTTC
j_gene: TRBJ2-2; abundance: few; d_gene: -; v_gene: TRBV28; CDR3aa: CASSLIRSGELFF; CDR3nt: TGTGCCAGCAGTTTAATCCGGTCGGGGGAGCTGTTTTTT
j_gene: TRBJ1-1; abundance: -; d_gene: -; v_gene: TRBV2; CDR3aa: CASSRAPGVSNTEAFF; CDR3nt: TGTGCCAGCAGTCGGGCCCCAGGGGTATCGAACACTGAAGCTTTCTTT
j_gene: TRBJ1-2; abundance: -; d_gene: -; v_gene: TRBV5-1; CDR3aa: CASSLGTGSFYGYTF; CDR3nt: TGCGCCAGCAGCTTAGGTACAGGATCTTTCTATGGCTACACCTTC
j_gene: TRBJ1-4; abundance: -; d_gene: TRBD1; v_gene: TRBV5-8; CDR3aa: CASSLGQVNEKLFF; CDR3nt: TGTGCCAGCAGCCTGGGACAGGTTAATGAAAAACTGTTTTTT
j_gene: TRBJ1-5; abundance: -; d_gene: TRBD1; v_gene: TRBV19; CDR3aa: CASSLRTGGSNQPQHF; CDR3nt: TGTGCCAGTAGTCTCCGGACAGGGGGTAGCAATCAGCCCCAGCATTTT
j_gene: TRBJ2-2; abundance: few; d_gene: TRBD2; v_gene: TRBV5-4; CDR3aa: CASSPGLAGPNTGELFF; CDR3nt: TGTGCCAGCAGCCCCGGACTAGCGGGACCGAACACCGGGGAGCTGTTTTTT
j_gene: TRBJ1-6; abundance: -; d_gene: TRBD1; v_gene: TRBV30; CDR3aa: CAWRGTGDSPLHF; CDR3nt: TGTGCCTGGAGAGGGACAGGGGATTCACCCCTCCACTTT
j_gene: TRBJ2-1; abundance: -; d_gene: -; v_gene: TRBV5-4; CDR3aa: CASSPPSSNEQFF; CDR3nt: TGTGCCAGCAGCCCCCCGTCGAGCAATGAGCAGTTCTTC
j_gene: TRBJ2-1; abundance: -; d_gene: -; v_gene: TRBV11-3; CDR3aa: CASSSQPGTPYNEQFF; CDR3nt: TGTGCCAGCAGCTCACAGCCGGGGACACCATACAATGAGCAGTTCTTC
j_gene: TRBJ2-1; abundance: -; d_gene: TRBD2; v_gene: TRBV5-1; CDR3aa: CASSLGPSGDGNEQFF; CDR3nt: TGCGCCAGCAGCTTGGGTCCTAGCGGTGACGGCAATGAGCAGTTCTTC
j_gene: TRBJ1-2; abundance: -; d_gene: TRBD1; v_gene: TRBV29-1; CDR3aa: CSVEVDRGGPDF; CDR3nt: TGCAGCGTTGAAGTGGACAGGGGCGGGCCTGACTTC
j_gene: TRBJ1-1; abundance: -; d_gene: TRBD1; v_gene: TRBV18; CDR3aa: CASSLQGAHTEAFF; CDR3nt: TGTGCCAGCTCACTACAGGGGGCGCACACTGAAGCTTTCTTT
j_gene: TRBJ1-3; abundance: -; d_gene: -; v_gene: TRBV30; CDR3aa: CACRGGGVRTGNTIYF; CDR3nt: TGTGCCTGCAGGGGCGGGGGGGTACGGACTGGAAACACCATATATTTT
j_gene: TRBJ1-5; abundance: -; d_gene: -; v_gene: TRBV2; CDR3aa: CASRELVSSQPQHF; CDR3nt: TGTGCCAGCAGGGAACTGGTGAGCTCTCAGCCCCAGCATTTT